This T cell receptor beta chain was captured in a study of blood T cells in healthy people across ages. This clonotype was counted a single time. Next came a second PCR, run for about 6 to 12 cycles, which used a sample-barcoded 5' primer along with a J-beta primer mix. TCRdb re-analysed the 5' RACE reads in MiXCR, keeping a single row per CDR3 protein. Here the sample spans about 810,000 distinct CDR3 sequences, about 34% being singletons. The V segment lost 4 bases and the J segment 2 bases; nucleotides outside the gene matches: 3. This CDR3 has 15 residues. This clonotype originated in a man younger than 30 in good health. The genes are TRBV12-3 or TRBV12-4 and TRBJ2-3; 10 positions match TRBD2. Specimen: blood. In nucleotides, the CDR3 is TGTGCCAGCAGTTCTAGCGGGGGTGTCACAGATACGCAGTATTTT. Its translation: CASSSSGGVTDTQYF.